These T cell receptor beta chains were read from a single sample in a study of cytomegalovirus exposure and HLA in healthy donors. Only in-frame clones appear in the TCRdb table, and some are missing; sequencing was by immunoSEQ multiplex PCR. The sample yields 90,000 to 120,000 clones, approximately 81% seen once. Sequencing was carried out using PBMCs. The origin of the receptors is a man under 40 in good health and CMV-seronegative. Both conserved end residues are part of each CDR3. The D gene is left open where the match is weak. Expanded clones get a size class; other rows say once, few or many, or leave the size out.

V	J	size	D	CDR3	DNA
TRBV6-4	TRBJ2-2	.	.	CASSDSSHTGELFF	TGTGCCAGCAGTGACTCTAGCCACACCGGGGAGCTGTTTTTT
TRBV2	TRBJ2-5	once	TRBD2	CASSPGTSGSETQYF	TGTGCCAGCAGTCCTGGGACTAGCGGGAGTGAGACCCAGTACTTC
TRBV25-1	TRBJ2-5	.	.	CASYQETQYF	TGTGCCAGCTATCAAGAGACCCAGTACTTC
TRBV13	TRBJ2-7	.	.	CASGSTGSSYEQYF	TGTGCCAGCGGTAGCACGGGGAGCTCCTACGAGCAGTACTTC
TRBV30	TRBJ1-1	.	.	CAWSRMATEAFF	TGTGCCTGGAGTCGCATGGCCACTGAAGCTTTCTTT
TRBV18	TRBJ2-2	few	TRBD2	CASSLWTSGRQGELFF	TGTGCCAGCTCACTATGGACTAGCGGGAGACAGGGGGAGCTGTTTTTT
TRBV18	TRBJ1-1	.	.	CASSAPGGVNTEAFF	TGTGCCAGCTCAGCACCCGGGGGAGTGAACACTGAAGCTTTCTTT
TRBV7-3	TRBJ1-1	.	.	CASSLDTQTEAFF	TGTGCCAGCAGCTTAGACACTCAAACTGAAGCTTTCTTT
TRBV2	TRBJ2-2	.	TRBD2	CASSEARAGGPRELFF	TGTGCCAGCAGTGAAGCGCGAGCGGGGGGGCCGAGGGAGCTGTTTTTT
TRBV6-5	TRBJ1-5	few	.	CASSSTATNQPQHF	TGTGCCAGCAGTTCGACAGCTACAAATCAGCCCCAGCATTTT
TRBV5-1	TRBJ2-5	.	.	CASSFAGRGETQYF	TGCGCCAGCAGCTTTGCGGGGCGGGGAGAGACCCAGTACTTC
TRBV13	TRBJ2-2	.	.	CASSLRTGNAGELFF	TGTGCCAGCAGCTTGAGGACTGGGAACGCCGGGGAGCTGTTTTTT
TRBV4-2	TRBJ2-1	.	.	CASSQPSSYNEQFF	TGTGCCAGCAGCCAACCGAGCTCCTACAATGAGCAGTTCTTC
TRBV19	TRBJ2-7	.	.	CASSAGQQTFYEQYF	TGTGCCAGTAGTGCGGGACAGCAGACTTTCTACGAGCAGTACTTC
TRBV10-3	TRBJ2-7	.	.	CAISPYKEGSYRDEQYF	TGTGCCATCAGCCCCTATAAGGAGGGTAGTTATAGAGACGAGCAGTACTTC
TRBV30	TRBJ2-7	.	.	CAVEIYEQYF	TGTGCCGTGGAGATCTACGAGCAGTACTTC
TRBV6-1	TRBJ1-5	.	.	CASSTGSTSNQPQHF	TGTGCCAGCAGCACAGGATCGACTAGCAATCAGCCCCAGCATTTT
TRBV5-4	TRBJ1-2	.	TRBD1	CASSSSTGSNYGYTF	TGTGCCAGCAGCTCCTCGACAGGGTCTAACTATGGCTACACCTTC
TRBV6-5	TRBJ1-1	few	.	CASSYSGPRNTEAFF	TGTGCCAGCAGTTACAGCGGACCCCGGAACACTGAAGCTTTCTTT
TRBV6-4	TRBJ2-3	.	TRBD2	CASSEQRGGSDTQYF	TGTGCCAGCAGTGAGCAGCGGGGGGGATCCGATACGCAGTATTTT
TRBV14	TRBJ1-1	.	.	CASTPGQGREAFF	TGTGCCAGCACCCCCGGCCAGGGGCGCGAAGCTTTCTTT
TRBV11-2	TRBJ1-6	few	TRBD1	CASSTGTGYFSYNSPLHF	TGTGCCAGCAGCACGGGGACAGGGTATTTCTCCTATAATTCACCCCTCCACTTT
TRBV4-1	TRBJ1-4	few	.	CASSLTGPLDEKLFF	TGCGCCAGCAGCCTCACAGGGCCACTTGATGAAAAACTGTTTTTT
TRBV7-2	TRBJ1-3	.	TRBD1	CASSPQTGAGNTIYF	TGTGCCAGCAGCCCTCAGACAGGGGCAGGAAACACCATATATTTT
TRBV5-4	TRBJ1-2	.	.	CASSLSNLRGYTF	TGTGCCAGCAGCTTGTCGAACCTCCGGGGCTACACCTTC
TRBV14	TRBJ2-3	.	.	CASRGDFSSTDTQYF	TGTGCCAGCAGGGGGGACTTTTCTAGCACAGATACGCAGTATTTT
TRBV5-6	TRBJ2-5	.	TRBD2	CASSLGAASGRPQETQYF	TGTGCCAGCAGCTTGGGGGCCGCTAGCGGGAGGCCCCAAGAGACCCAGTACTTC
TRBV7-3	TRBJ2-3	many	.	CASSDVGGRDTQYF	TGTGCCAGCAGTGACGTGGGGGGACGGGATACGCAGTATTTT
TRBV5-1	TRBJ2-5	.	.	CASSLLSGGGPGETQYF	TGCGCCAGCAGCTTGCTGTCTGGGGGAGGTCCGGGGGAGACCCAGTACTTC
TRBV27	TRBJ2-5	.	.	CASSFAETQYF	TGTGCCAGCAGTTTTGCGGAGACCCAGTACTTC
TRBV18	TRBJ2-5	.	TRBD2	CASSPGLAVQETQYF	TGTGCCAGCTCTCCGGGACTAGCGGTCCAAGAGACCCAGTACTTC
TRBV2	TRBJ1-4	.	TRBD1	CASSGDRENIGEKLFF	TGTGCCAGCAGTGGGGACAGGGAGAATATTGGTGAAAAACTGTTTTTT
TRBV13	TRBJ1-2	.	TRBD1	CASSRRGTGGADGYTF	TGTGCCAGCAGCCGACGAGGGACAGGGGGCGCAGATGGCTACACCTTC
TRBV2	TRBJ1-1	.	.	CASSVNRPSNTEAFF	TGTGCCAGCAGTGTTAACAGGCCATCGAACACTGAAGCTTTCTTT
TRBV29-1	TRBJ1-2	.	.	CSVRQGNYGYTF	TGCAGCGTCCGTCAGGGTAATTATGGCTACACCTTC
TRBV30	TRBJ1-3	.	TRBD1	CAYERTGAGNTIYF	TGTGCCTACGAACGGACAGGAGCTGGAAACACCATATATTTT
TRBV28	TRBJ2-2	.	.	CASSNPGTNTGELFF	TGTGCCAGCAGTAACCCGGGAACTAACACCGGGGAGCTGTTTTTT
TRBV6-5	TRBJ2-1	few	.	CASSYSGDEQFF	TGTGCCAGCAGTTACTCAGGAGATGAGCAGTTCTTC
TRBV6-1	TRBJ2-7	.	.	CASREGQKNYEQYF	TGTGCCAGCAGGGAGGGACAGAAGAACTACGAGCAGTACTTC
TRBV5-1	TRBJ2-7	.	TRBD2	CASSSWAGGYEQYF	TGCGCCAGCAGCTCCTGGGCGGGGGGCTACGAGCAGTACTTC
TRBV10-2	TRBJ2-7	.	TRBD2	CASSGLAGVPYEQYF	TGCGCCAGCAGTGGCTTAGCGGGAGTGCCCTACGAGCAGTACTTC
TRBV7-2	TRBJ1-3	.	.	CASSFASSGNTIYF	TGTGCCAGCAGCTTCGCGAGCTCTGGAAACACCATATATTTT
TRBV4-1	TRBJ2-1	.	TRBD2	CASSQEGRGGSYNEQFF	TGCGCCAGCAGCCAAGAAGGTCGGGGGGGCTCCTACAATGAGCAGTTCTTC
TRBV6-6	TRBJ2-3	.	.	CASSYGRQGTDTQYF	TGTGCCAGCAGTTATGGCCGCCAGGGCACAGATACGCAGTATTTT
TRBV5-1	TRBJ1-2	.	TRBD1	CASSLDRGQDGYTF	TGCGCCAGCAGCTTGGACAGGGGGCAGGATGGCTACACCTTC
TRBV7-2	TRBJ2-1	.	.	CASSPPREQFF	TGTGCCAGCAGCCCGCCTAGGGAGCAGTTCTTC
TRBV9	TRBJ1-2	.	TRBD1	CASSAWAGGDYGYTF	TGTGCCAGCAGTGCGTGGGCAGGGGGTGACTATGGCTACACCTTC
TRBV9	TRBJ2-5	.	.	CASSAGGVQETQYF	TGTGCCAGCAGCGCCGGCGGAGTCCAAGAGACCCAGTACTTC
TRBV5-1	TRBJ2-7	.	TRBD2	CASSALAGGGEQYF	TGCGCCAGCAGTGCACTAGCGGGAGGCGGCGAGCAGTACTTC
TRBV25-1	TRBJ1-1	.	.	CASRTANTEAFF	TGTGCCAGCCGGACAGCGAACACTGAAGCTTTCTTT
TRBV6-1	TRBJ1-5	.	.	CASSEIRVRQPQHF	TGTGCCAGCAGTGAAATTCGGGTAAGGCAGCCCCAGCATTTT
TRBV15	TRBJ1-2	once	TRBD1	CATRTGNRYGYTF	TGTGCCACCAGGACAGGGAATCGTTATGGCTACACCTTC
TRBV12-2	TRBJ2-7	.	.	CASRLAPPHKRDEQYF	TGTGCAAGTCGCTTAGCCCCCCCCCATAAGCGGGACGAGCAGTACTTC
TRBV28	TRBJ2-4	.	.	CASSPTPKGGKNIQYF	TGTGCCAGCAGCCCGACCCCCAAGGGAGGCAAAAACATTCAGTACTTC
TRBV6-5	TRBJ1-5	.	TRBD1	CASSRGTGDQPQHF	TGTGCCAGCAGTAGGGGGACAGGGGATCAGCCCCAGCATTTT